The 3 T cell receptor beta chains below all came from one sample that was sequenced in a study of blood T cell repertoires in COVID-19. TCRdb's table, derived via immunoSEQ multiplex PCR, lists solely in-frame clones and lacks some. The data hold over 200,000 clones, with 75% to 90% observed a single time. Sequences were obtained from PBMCs or T cells enriched from blood (not recorded which). The receptors were gathered from a woman aged 50 to 60 who had recovered from COVID-19.

This clone was detected many times. The chain is built from TRBV2 and TRBJ2-1; tentatively, D is TRBD2 (5 bases). V was shortened by 8 bases and J by 1 base, with 15 bases between the two germline ends. Germline values: CDR1 SNHLY, CDR2 FYNNEI. The CDR3 is 15 residues long. The CDR3 coding sequence is TGTGCCAGCTTGGGGTCTAGCCGGTCCTACAATGAGCAGTTCTTC. Its translation is CASLGSSRSYNEQFF.

The chain employs TRBV28 and TRBJ1-1; D unresolved. Germline values: CDR1 MDHEN, CDR2 SYDVKM. With 3 bases removed from V and 7 bases from J, the gap between germline ends came to 12 bases. This CDR3 contains 13 residues. The CDR3 sequence is CASSFVTAYEAFF. For the CDR3, the DNA is TGTGCCAGCAGTTTTGTTACAGCCTATGAAGCTTTCTTT.

The rearrangement joins TRBV5-4 to TRBJ2-1, with 14 bases that match TRBD2. The CDR3 has 13 residues. Trimming took 9 bases from V and 8 from J; bases not matched to a gene: 4. Germline V gene lookup returns CDR1 SGHNT and CDR2 YYREEE (reference sequence). The chain's CDR3 is CATGTSGSDEQFF. The CDR3 DNA reads TGTGCCACCGGGACTAGCGGGAGTGATGAGCAGTTCTTC.